The rows below give T cell receptor beta chains drawn from one sample of a study of beta chain features in type 1 diabetes. TCRdb's table, derived via immunoSEQ multiplex PCR, lists solely in-frame clones and lacks some. Among approximately 50,000 clones, 35% to 50% were seen once, and the ten largest hold 1.4%. Sequenced: Tregs from blood. These receptor sequences come from a man younger than 40 with type 1 diabetes. Each CDR3 is given with its conserved first and last residue. A D gene is named only where the DNA matches it firmly. Clone size is given for some rows only: seen once, a few or many times, or a class if the clone is expanded.

>TRBD2|TRBJ2-3|TRBV7-8|-|16
TGTGCCAGCAGCTATTTAGCGGGAGGGCGTCCAGATACGCAGTATTTT
CASSYLAGGRPDTQYF
>-|TRBJ2-5|TRBV7-8|-|14
TGTGCCAGCAGCCTGTCCAGCGGACAAGAGACCCAGTACTTC
CASSLSSGQETQYF
>TRBD1|TRBJ1-5|TRBV19|-|13
TGTGCCAGTAGCCCAGGGGGCCTTCGGCCCCAGCATTTT
CASSPGGLRPQHF
>-|TRBJ2-2|TRBV6-5|-|15
TGTGCCAGCAGTTACGGGCCCCACGGCACCGGGGAGCTGTTTTTT
CASSYGPHGTGELFF
>-|TRBJ1-1|TRBV11-2|-|15
TGTGCCAGCAGCTTTAGGGGAACAGGGTTCACTGAAGCTTTCTTT
CASSFRGTGFTEAFF
>-|TRBJ2-4|TRBV5-4|few|14
TGTGCCAGCAGCCTGCCGCAGGGCGAAAACATTCAGTACTTC
CASSLPQGENIQYF
>-|TRBJ2-7|TRBV21-1|-|18
TGTGCCAGCAGCAAAGGGGGGGCTTTTGGACTAGTTACGTACGAGCAGTACTTC
CASSKGGAFGLVTYEQYF
>TRBD2|TRBJ2-1|TRBV7-8|few|16
TGTGCCAGCAGCTCTCGGGGACTAGCTTATGCTAGTGAGCAGTTCTTC
CASSSRGLAYASEQFF
>-|TRBJ2-1|TRBV5-5|-|14
TGTGCCAGCAGCTTGCATAGGCTAGCTCACGAGCAGTTCTTC
CASSLHRLAHEQFF
>TRBD2|TRBJ2-1|TRBV19|-|16
TGTGCCAGTAAAAGTCAAATTGGCGGGGGCTACAATGAGCAGTTCTTC
CASKSQIGGGYNEQFF
>TRBD1|TRBJ1-2|TRBV6-1|once|17
TGTGCCAGCAGTGACCGGGACAGGGCCTTATATAACTATGGCTACACCTTC
CASSDRDRALYNYGYTF
>TRBD1|TRBJ1-2|TRBV2|few|18
TGTGCCAGCAGTGAAGCCTCCGGGACAGGGGGCTGGACTTATGGCTACACCTTC
CASSEASGTGGWTYGYTF
>TRBD2|TRBJ2-5|TRBV28|few|15
TGTGCCAGCAGTTCCCCAGCGGGAGGGTTGGAGACCCAGTACTTC
CASSSPAGGLETQYF
>-|TRBJ2-7|TRBV5-1|-|13
TGCGCCAGCAGCTTGGATGCAGGGCGCGAGCAGTACTTC
CASSLDAGREQYF
>-|TRBJ2-1|TRBV21-1|once|16
TGTGCCAGCAGCAGGGGACAGGGGCCCCTTCTACCTGAGCAGTTCTTC
CASSRGQGPLLPEQFF
>TRBD1|TRBJ2-7|TRBV7-3|-|15
TGTGCCAGCAGCATGACAGGGGGAATCTCCTACGAGCAGTACTTC
CASSMTGGISYEQYF
>-|TRBJ2-1|TRBV12-5|-|13
TGTGCTAGTGGAACTGGACTGATTAATGAGCAGTTCTTC
CASGTGLINEQFF
>TRBD1|TRBJ2-1|TRBV7-8|-|16
TGTGCCAGCAGCCGGCAGGGGTCCAGGGGGAAAAATGAGCAGTTCTTC
CASSRQGSRGKNEQFF
>TRBD2|TRBJ2-1|TRBV2|-|14
TGTGCCAGCGACAAGACTAGCGGGACCTCTGAGCAGTTCTTC
CASDKTSGTSEQFF
>-|TRBJ1-5|TRBV7-8|once|13
TGTGCCAGCAGCCCAACAGGGAATCAGCCCCAGCATTTT
CASSPTGNQPQHF
>TRBD1|TRBJ2-3|TRBV30|few|13
TGTGCCTTTGGGACAGGGGGAACAGATACGCAGTATTTT
CAFGTGGTDTQYF
>TRBD2|TRBJ2-1|TRBV7-2|-|16
TGTGCCAGCAGTATAGCGGGGACGGGCTCCTACAATGAGCAGTTCTTC
CASSIAGTGSYNEQFF
>-|TRBJ1-2|TRBV30|few|14
TGTGCCTGGAGTGTCGGAACGGGGAACTATGGCTACACCTTC
CAWSVGTGNYGYTF
>TRBD2|TRBJ2-1|TRBV6-5|few|15
TGTGCCAGCAGTTACGGCGGGAGTTACGGGGCTGAGCAGTTCTTC
CASSYGGSYGAEQFF
>-|TRBJ2-7|TRBV5-1|-|14
TGCGCCAGCACCGAATCTACTACCTCCTACGAGCAGTACTTC
CASTESTTSYEQYF
>TRBD1|TRBJ2-3|TRBV18|few|15
TGTGCCAGCTCGACGGACAGGGGGGGTCTGGGTACGCAGTATTTT
CASSTDRGGLGTQYF
>TRBD1|TRBJ1-5|TRBV18|few|15
TGTGCCAGCTCGCCGGGACAGCAAGATAATCAGCCCCAGCATTTT
CASSPGQQDNQPQHF
>-|TRBJ2-3|TRBV2|-|12
TGTGCCAGCAGTGACCGGGGAGATACGCAGTATTTT
CASSDRGDTQYF
>-|TRBJ2-2|TRBV5-1|-|15
TGCGCCAGCAGCTTGGGGACTCCGAACACCGGGGAGCTGTTTTTT
CASSLGTPNTGELFF
>TRBD1|TRBJ1-4|TRBV6-5|many|14
TGTGCCAGCAGAAGCGCGGCAGGGGGTGAAAAACTGTTTTTT
CASRSAAGGEKLFF
>TRBD2|TRBJ2-1|TRBV29-1|-|15
TGCAGCGTTGATAAGGGACTAGGAAACTACAATGAGCAGTTCTTC
CSVDKGLGNYNEQFF
>-|TRBJ2-2|TRBV7-6|-|16
TGTGCCAGCAGCCTTGGACAATCAGGGAACACCGGGGAGCTGTTTTTT
CASSLGQSGNTGELFF
>-|TRBJ1-5|TRBV10-3|few|12
TGTGCCATCGCGGGGAGCAATCAGCCCCAGCATTTT
CAIAGSNQPQHF
>-|TRBJ2-4|TRBV19|-|13
TGTGCCAGTAGTATCCAGGACAAAAACATTCAGTACTTC
CASSIQDKNIQYF
>TRBD1|TRBJ2-1|TRBV5-4|-|16
TGTGCCAGCAGCCCCCCGACAGGGTTTTCCTACAATGAGCAGTTCTTC
CASSPPTGFSYNEQFF
>TRBD1|TRBJ1-2|TRBV2|few|13
TGTGCCAGCAAGAACAGGGGGCCGGGTGGCTACACCTTC
CASKNRGPGGYTF
>TRBD2|TRBJ2-2|TRBV5-1|-|18
TGCGCCAGCAGCGAGTTCGTATTCGGGAGGGGGAACACCGGGGAGCTGTTTTTT
CASSEFVFGRGNTGELFF
>-|TRBJ2-7|TRBV10-2|few|14
TGCGCCAGCAACAAACCCCAGGGTACCTACGAGCAGTACTTC
CASNKPQGTYEQYF
>TRBD2|TRBJ2-7|TRBV2|-|15
TGTGCCAGCAGTGCGAGAGGGACTAGAGGTAACGAGCAGTACTTC
CASSARGTRGNEQYF
>-|TRBJ1-1|TRBV19|few|12
TGTGCCAGTAAGGTCCCGGACTCTGAAGCTTTCTTT
CASKVPDSEAFF
>TRBD2|TRBJ2-7|TRBV19|few|14
TGTGCCAGTAGTCCAGCTAGCGGGAGCTACGAGCAGTACTTC
CASSPASGSYEQYF
>TRBD1|TRBJ1-4|TRBV6-5|-|12
TGTGCCAGCAGTGCTCGGACAGGGAAACTGTTTTTT
CASSARTGKLFF
>-|TRBJ2-3|TRBV5-4|-|17
TGTGCCAGCAGCTCGGGGACTGGGGCCTCGGCCTCAGATACGCAGTATTTT
CASSSGTGASASDTQYF
>-|TRBJ1-5|TRBV7-9|few|14
TGTGCCAGCAGCCTCGACATTTCATATCAGCCCCAGCATTTT
CASSLDISYQPQHF
>-|TRBJ2-7|TRBV6-1|-|14
TGTGCCAGCAGTGCCCCCGCCCAGGCCTACGAGCAGTACTTC
CASSAPAQAYEQYF
>-|TRBJ1-5|TRBV30|few|13
TGTGCCTGGAGTGTAGAGGGCAATCAGCCCCAGCATTTT
CAWSVEGNQPQHF
>-|TRBJ1-5|TRBV27|-|15
TGTGCCAGCAGCACAACCCCGACAGATAATCAGCCCCAGCATTTT
CASSTTPTDNQPQHF
>TRBD1|TRBJ2-3|TRBV13|few|14
TGTGCCAGCAGCTCCGGACAGGGAACAGATACGCAGTATTTT
CASSSGQGTDTQYF
>-|TRBJ2-7|TRBV5-1|few|14
TGCGCCAGCAGCCATCCTTCTGAAGGAGTCGAGCAGTACTTC
CASSHPSEGVEQYF
>TRBD1|TRBJ2-5|TRBV5-1|-|15
TGCGCCAGCAGCAGGAAATTGACAGGGCAGGAGACCCAGTACTTC
CASSRKLTGQETQYF
>-|TRBJ1-3|TRBV29-1|-|13
TGCAGCGTCGCAGAATACTCTGGAAACACCATATATTTT
CSVAEYSGNTIYF
>-|TRBJ2-7|TRBV11-1|few|14
TGTGCCAGCAGCTTAGTCGACAGAAGCTACGAGCAGTACTTC
CASSLVDRSYEQYF
>-|TRBJ2-1|TRBV29-1|few|15
TGCAGCGTTTCCCTCCGGGGGGCAGGGGACAATGAGCAGTTCTTC
CSVSLRGAGDNEQFF
>TRBD2|TRBJ2-2|TRBV30|-|17
TGTGCCTCCGAAAAGGAGGGACTAGCGGGATACACCGGGGAGCTGTTTTTT
CASEKEGLAGYTGELFF
>-|TRBJ2-6|TRBV6-5|-|14
TGTGCCAGCAGGGAGAGATCTGGGGCCAACGTCCTGACTTTC
CASRERSGANVLTF
>-|TRBJ2-1|TRBV6-5|few|14
TGTGCCAGCAGTTACTCCTATAGCGCTAATGAGCAGTTCTTC
CASSYSYSANEQFF
>TRBD1|TRBJ2-7|TRBV7-8|-|18
TGTGCCAGCAGCTTATTCTTCTCTTTAACGACAGGGGAAGTCGAGCAGTACTTC
CASSLFFSLTTGEVEQYF
>TRBD2|TRBJ2-3|TRBV5-1|few|15
TGCGCCAGCAGCATAGCGGGACGACTCACAGATACGCAGTATTTT
CASSIAGRLTDTQYF
>TRBD2|TRBJ2-1|TRBV6-5|-|13
TGTGCCAGCAGTTACCTTCGGGGGGATGAGCAGTTCTTC
CASSYLRGDEQFF